This passage covers 30 T cell receptor beta chains from one sample sequenced in a study of control samples from healthy donors and cancer patients. Data came from immunoSEQ multiplex PCR; TCRdb stores just in-frame clones and leaves some out. The table has 35,000 to 55,000 clones, approximately 89% seen once; the top ten hold roughly a tenth. Specimen: PBMCs. Receptor source: a woman aged 55-70 years with lung cancer.

This chain connects TRBV5-1 to TRBJ2-1; 12 positions agree with TRBD2. Germline CDR1 reads SGHRS; CDR2 reads YFSETQ. CDR3 length: 14 amino acids. V lost 2 bases to trimming and J lost 9 bases; unmatched junction nucleotides: 3. CDR3 sequence reads: CASSFRLAGVEQFF. The DNA for the CDR3 is TGCGCCAGCAGCTTTCGACTAGCGGGGGTTGAGCAGTTCTTC.

The chain links TRBV13 to TRBJ2-5; D remains unclear. V was clipped by 3 bases and J by 6 bases, with 8 bases between them. The CDR3 totals 12 residues. Germline CDR1 is PRHDT and CDR2 is FYEKMQ (reference sequence). In DNA, the CDR3 is TGTGCCAGCAGCTTCGAGCGAAAGACCCAGTACTTC. Its protein product is CASSFERKTQYF.

This rearrangement joins TRBV12-5 to TRBJ2-7, with D perhaps matching TRBD1 (7 bases). V lost 0 bases to trimming and J lost 4 bases, with 13 bases between them. This CDR3 has 15 residues. The V gene's germline CDR1 is LGHNT and CDR2 FRNRAP. DNA for the CDR3: TGTGCTAGTGGTTTGGTATCAGGGGGGTGGTACGAGCAGTACTTC. This sequence encodes CASGLVSGGWYEQYF.

The CDR3 nucleotides are TGTGCCAGCAGCTCAGGACTAGCGGGAGGGGATACGCAGTATTTT. Its protein product is CASSSGLAGGDTQYF. The V call is TRBV5-4, the J call TRBJ2-3, with TRBD2 matching 15 bases. Germline trimming cut 3 bases from V and 6 bases from J; bases unmatched to any gene: 2. CDR1 SGHNT and CDR2 YYREEE come from the germline V gene (reference sequence). The CDR3 covers 15 residues.

The chain is built from TRBV27 and TRBJ1-1; D might be TRBD1 (5 bases). Germline V gene lookup returns CDR1 MNHEY and CDR2 SMNVEV (reference sequence). This CDR3 spans 16 amino acids. Trimming cost V 5 bases and J 2 bases, with 18 bases left between them. CDR3 in amino acids: CASSRILGGSNTEAFF. The CDR3 DNA is TGTGCCAGCAGTCGAATTTTGGGGGGGTCAAACACTGAAGCTTTCTTT.

The chain uses TRBV4-1 and TRBJ2-2; D is uncertain. V gave up 0 bases and J gave up 6 bases, with 8 bases separating them. CDR1 and CDR2 from the germline V gene are MGHRA and YSYEKL. This CDR3 comprises 14 residues. The CDR3 is CASSQDEVPGELFF. For the CDR3, the DNA is TGCGCCAGCAGCCAAGATGAGGTCCCCGGGGAGCTGTTTTTT.

This clone was observed a handful of times. The chain recombines TRBV25-1 with TRBJ1-1, with TRBD1 as a possible D gene (5 bases). V lost 3 bases and J lost 4, with 15 bases in between. Germline V CDR1 and CDR2: MGHDK, SYGVNS. The CDR3 is 15 amino acids. The chain's CDR3 is CASSDGSGWGTEAFF. CDR3 nucleotide sequence: TGTGCCAGCAGTGACGGTTCAGGGTGGGGCACTGAAGCTTTCTTT.

The V and J genes are TRBV6-5 and TRBJ2-7; possibly TRBD1 for D (5 bases). Germline V gene lookup returns CDR1 MNHEY and CDR2 SVGAGI. This CDR3 is built from 13 residues. V was clipped by 5 bases and J by 1 base, with 9 bases between them. The CDR3 is CASSPRQSYEQYF. CDR3 DNA sequence: TGTGCCAGCAGTCCGCGACAGTCCTACGAGCAGTACTTC.

The chain is built from TRBV19 and TRBJ1-1; no clear D. Germline V CDR1 and CDR2: LNHDA, SQIVND (reference sequence). Trimming removed 8 bases from V and 5 bases from J, with 18 bases in between. The CDR3 spans 14 residues. CDR3 sequence reads: CASLNVYRATEAFF. For the CDR3, the DNA is TGTGCCAGTCTAAACGTCTATAGGGCGACTGAAGCTTTCTTT.

The chain uses TRBV29-1 and TRBJ1-2; TRBD1 matches at 9 bases. In germline, CDR1 is SQVTM, CDR2 ANQGSEA. V was clipped by 3 bases and J by 4 bases; unmatched bases: 6. CDR3 length: 14 amino acids. The CDR3 nucleotides read TGCAGCGTTGATCCTACAGGGGGCGGCTATGGCTACACCTTC. Its translation is CSVDPTGGGYGYTF.

This chain links TRBV30 with TRBJ2-2; D is uncertain. V shed 2 bases and J shed 6 bases, with 10 bases lying between them. CDR1 is GTSNPN, CDR2 SVGIG, per germline (reference sequence). The CDR3 loop spans 13 amino acids. The CDR3 sequence: CAWSFRRSGELFF. The DNA of the CDR3 is TGTGCCTGGAGTTTCAGGAGATCCGGGGAGCTGTTTTTT.

This chain joins TRBV7-9 and TRBJ1-2; no definite D call. Trimming pared 5 bases from V and 8 bases from J, leaving 15 bases between. Germline values: CDR1 SEHNR, CDR2 FQNEAQ (reference sequence). The CDR3 has 13 amino acids. The CDR3 here is CASSASLPQGYTF. The CDR3 DNA reads TGTGCCAGCAGCGCTTCTCTACCCCAGGGCTACACCTTC.

The chain is built from TRBV7-9 and TRBJ2-1; D assignment may be TRBD1 or TRBD2 (5 bases each). There are 14 residues in the CDR3. Between the trimmed V and J ends, which lost 5 bases and 4 bases, there was a span of 12 bases. CDR1 is SEHNR, CDR2 FQNEAQ, per germline (reference sequence). CDR3 nucleotide sequence: TGTGCCAGCAGCCTAGGGACGCCGTACAATGAGCAGTTCTTC. Its protein product is CASSLGTPYNEQFF.

V is TRBV15 and J is TRBJ1-1, with 7 bases fitting TRBD1. There are 14 residues in the CDR3. The germline V gene encodes CDR1 LNHNV and CDR2 YYDKDF (reference sequence). V shed 3 bases and J 4 bases; nucleotides not matched to a gene: 5. In DNA form, the CDR3 reads TGTGCCACCAGCAGTCCTACAGGGGTCACTGAAGCTTTCTTT. Translated, it gives CATSSPTGVTEAFF.

This chain links TRBV6-5 with TRBJ2-7; D perhaps matches TRBD1 (5 bases). Germline assignment: CDR1 MNHEY and CDR2 SVGAGI. The length of the CDR3 is 12 residues. Trimming took 0 bases from V and 7 from J, leaving 7 bases between them. Here the CDR3 reads CASSYSGEEQYF. The CDR3 nucleotides read TGTGCCAGCAGTTACTCAGGGGAAGAGCAGTACTTC.

This chain connects TRBV5-1 to TRBJ2-7; a possible D gene is TRBD2 (6 bases). This CDR3 comprises 14 residues. V lost 5 bases, J lost 6 bases, and 18 bases lay in between. The germline gives CDR1 SGHRS, CDR2 YFSETQ. The CDR3 DNA reads TGCGCCAGCAGAATGCGGGACCCAGAGGTCGAGCAGTACTTC. Encoded protein: CASRMRDPEVEQYF.

The chain couples TRBV29-1 to TRBJ2-1; no definite D call. Trimming cost V 5 bases and J 0 bases, with 14 bases left between them. CDR1 is SQVTM and CDR2 is ANQGSEA in the germline V gene. The CDR3 runs 15 residues. As DNA, the CDR3 is TGCAGCGTTTCGAAGGAGATAGGCTCCTACAATGAGCAGTTCTTC. This sequence encodes CSVSKEIGSYNEQFF.

There are a few counts of this clone. This rearrangement joins TRBV19 to TRBJ2-1; TRBD2 matches at 7 bases. J lost 8 bases, V lost 4 bases, and 26 bases had no gene match. Per the germline V gene, CDR1 is LNHDA and CDR2 is SQIVND (reference sequence). CDR3 length: 20 residues. The CDR3 nucleotides read TGTGCCAGTAGTACCCCTTCCGCCCTATCGACTAGCACCCGAGGGGATGAGCAGTTCTTC. It is translated as CASSTPSALSTSTRGDEQFF.

The chain has TRBV2 and TRBJ1-6; maybe TRBD1 (6 bases). Per the germline V gene, CDR1 is SNHLY and CDR2 is FYNNEI. The CDR3 sequence is 16 residues long. V lost 6 bases and J 7 bases, leaving 19 bases between the germline ends. CDR3 nucleotide sequence: TGTGCCAGCAGGAAGGGGGAGTCGAAGGGGAATTCACCCCTCCACTTT. Amino acid sequence: CASRKGESKGNSPLHF.

The rearrangement uses TRBV27 and TRBJ2-1; possibly TRBD2 for D (6 bases). Between the trimmed V and J ends, which lost 0 bases and 7 bases, there was a span of 10 bases. Germline CDR1 and CDR2: MNHEY and SMNVEV (reference sequence). This CDR3 has 14 amino acids. CDR3 nucleotides: TGTGCCAGCAGTTTATCGGTGGGGAGGAATGAGCAGTTCTTC. Translated, it gives CASSLSVGRNEQFF.

V usage is TRBV7-2 and J usage is TRBJ2-7; no definite D call. Germline V CDR1 and CDR2: SGHTA, FQGNSA. The CDR3 has 13 amino acids. Trimming took off 7 bases at V and 2 bases at J, with 12 bases between the two ends. The CDR3 loop reads CASTLQPTYEQYF. The DNA of the CDR3 is TGTGCCAGCACCCTTCAGCCCACCTACGAGCAGTACTTC.

The chain links TRBV19 to TRBJ1-2; TRBD1 is a possible D gene (6 bases). This CDR3 spans 16 amino acids. Germline V lookup: CDR1 LNHDA, CDR2 SQIVND (reference sequence). Trimming stripped 5 bases from V and 2 bases from J, with 18 bases between. CDR3 sequence: CASSGGSGTFNYGYTF. The DNA for the CDR3 is TGTGCCAGTAGTGGGGGATCCGGGACATTCAACTATGGCTACACCTTC. Drawing the rest from reference TRBV19 and TRBJ1-2, the complete variable domain is DGGITQSPKYLFRKEGQNVTLSCEQNLNHDAMYWYRQDPGQGLRLIYYSQIVNDFQKGDIAEGYSVSREKKESFPLTVTSAQKNPTAFYLCASSGGSGTFNYGYTFGSGTRLTVV.

This chain connects TRBV19 to TRBJ2-3; D may be TRBD1 (6 bases). The germline V gene encodes CDR1 LNHDA and CDR2 SQIVND (reference sequence). V lost 3 bases and J 0 bases, leaving 7 bases between the germline ends. The CDR3 covers 14 residues. In nucleotides, the CDR3 is TGTGCCAGTAGTATTACAGGGAGCACAGATACGCAGTATTTT. The encoded protein is CASSITGSTDTQYF. Full variable domain (rest looked up from reference TRBV19 and TRBJ2-3): DGGITQSPKYLFRKEGQNVTLSCEQNLNHDAMYWYRQDPGQGLRLIYYSQIVNDFQKGDIAEGYSVSREKKESFPLTVTSAQKNPTAFYLCASSITGSTDTQYFGPGTRLTVL.

This sequence joins TRBV27 and TRBJ1-2, with 8 nucleotides matching TRBD1. This CDR3 spans 13 amino acids. Germline V gene data show CDR1 as MNHEY and CDR2 as SMNVEV (reference sequence). Losses at the gene ends were 5 bases for V and 4 bases for J; bases not matched to a gene: 3. The DNA for the CDR3 is TGTGCCAGCAGTCCTACAGGGGGCTATGGCTACACCTTC. Its translation is CASSPTGGYGYTF.

The J gene is TRBJ2-2, the V gene TRBV11-2; 7 positions agree with TRBD2. This CDR3 is built from 15 residues. V shed 5 bases, J shed 4 bases, and the junction held 7 bases outside the gene matches. Germline-derived CDR1 and CDR2 are SGHAT and FQNNGV. The CDR3 spells CASSRLTGGTGELFF. The CDR3, as DNA: TGTGCCAGCAGCCGACTGACGGGGGGCACCGGGGAGCTGTTTTTT.

V gene TRBV19 combines with J gene TRBJ2-5; the D gene is possibly TRBD2 (6 bases). The ends were cut back, 4 bases at V and 3 bases at J, with 12 bases in the middle. The CDR3 extends over 14 amino acids. Germline loops: CDR1 LNHDA, CDR2 SQIVND (reference sequence). The CDR3 bases are TGTGCCAGTAGTAGCGGGGTAGCAGAAGAGACCCAGTACTTC. It codes for CASSSGVAEETQYF. Variable domain in full (rest from reference TRBV19 and TRBJ2-5): DGGITQSPKYLFRKEGQNVTLSCEQNLNHDAMYWYRQDPGQGLRLIYYSQIVNDFQKGDIAEGYSVSREKKESFPLTVTSAQKNPTAFYLCASSSGVAEETQYFGPGTRLLVL.

The chain carries TRBV6-6 and TRBJ1-5, with TRBD1 identical over 7 bases. The CDR3 totals 16 residues. Germline loops: CDR1 MNHNY, CDR2 SVGAGI (reference sequence). The V and J ends lost 5 bases and 7 bases, in that order; junction bases with no gene match: 14. Here the CDR3 DNA reads TGTGCCAGCAGTACGCTCCGACAGGGTATAGGGCAGCCCCAGCATTTT. Its protein product is CASSTLRQGIGQPQHF.

V gene TRBV23-1 combines with J gene TRBJ2-3; D remains ambiguous. TRBV23-1 is an ORF; its function is uncertain. This CDR3 is built from 10 residues. Trimming took off 4 bases at V and 14 bases at J, with 10 bases between the two ends. The DNA for the CDR3 is TGCGCCAGCAGTCTTCCCCATCGGTATTTT. As protein: CASSLPHRYF.

The chain joins TRBV15 to TRBJ2-3; 7 bases map to TRBD2. Germline CDR1 reads LNHNV; CDR2 reads YYDKDF (reference sequence). The CDR3 loop spans 16 amino acids. The J segment lost 5 bases and the V segment lost 7 bases, leaving 15 bases of the junction unmatched. The CDR3 loop is CATIQMEAGRGDTQYF. The CDR3 coding sequence is TGTGCCACCATCCAGATGGAGGCGGGGAGGGGAGATACGCAGTATTTT.

The chain joins TRBV7-9 to TRBJ1-2; maybe TRBD1 (6 bases). This CDR3 region has 13 residues. The V end was cut by 5 bases, the J end by 4 bases, with 11 bases between. Germline values: CDR1 SEHNR, CDR2 FQNEAQ (reference sequence). CDR3 sequence reads: CASSLGQIYGYTF. The CDR3 DNA follows: TGTGCCAGCAGCCTCGGACAGATCTATGGCTACACCTTC. Complete variable domain (other parts from reference TRBV7-9 and TRBJ1-2): DTGVSQNPRHKITKRGQNVTFRCDPISEHNRLYWYRQTLGQGPEFLTYFQNEAQLEKSRLLSDRFSAERPKGSFSTLEIQRTEQGDSAMYLCASSLGQIYGYTFGSGTRLTVV.